This note documents a single T cell receptor beta chain sequence. CDR1 is DFQATT, CDR2 SNEGSKA, per germline (reference sequence). V shed 3 bases and J shed 3 bases, with 16 bases lying between them. CDR3 size: 15 residues. The entry originates in a study of blood T cell repertoires in COVID-19. As for the study in general: Samples of COVID-19 (acute and convalescent) were obtained from the United States, Italy and Spain. Nucleic acid was either cDNA or gDNA, and it came from T cells, B-cell-depleted T cells, or PBMCs.

Repertoires were generated with immunoSEQ multiplex PCR, while TCRdb's copy carries only in-frame clones and drops some. The sample holds roughly 260,000 clones, roughly 86% seen once. The gene calls are TRBV20-1 and TRBJ2-3, with TRBD1 as a possible D gene (5 bases). What was sequenced was peripheral blood. This receptor was taken from a man aged 35 to 55 who had recovered from COVID-19. The CDR3 DNA sequence: TGCAGTGCTAGTCCTCCGGGCAGGGCAACAGATACGCAGTATTTT. Translating gives CSASPPGRATDTQYF.